These 10 T cell receptor beta chains originate from one sample sequenced in a study of blood T cell repertoires in COVID-19. Clones were read by immunoSEQ multiplex PCR, and TCRdb kept only the in-frame ones, dropping some. The repertoire holds roughly 84,000 clones, with less than 80% as singletons. Sequenced input: peripheral blood. The receptors originated from a woman between 50 and 59 years old with acute or convalescent COVID-19.

V and J are TRBV28 and TRBJ2-7; 11 positions agree with TRBD1. The germline CDR1 and CDR2 sequences are MDHEN and SYDVKM. This CDR3 spans 15 amino acids. Germline trimming cut 4 bases from V and 2 bases from J; bases unmatched to any gene: 4. CDR3 protein: CASSSWTGGPYEQYF. The DNA of the CDR3 is TGTGCCAGCAGTTCCTGGACAGGGGGCCCCTACGAGCAGTACTTC.

The genes are TRBV7-9 and TRBJ1-2; TRBD1 matches 9 bases. Germline trimming cut 4 bases from V and 6 bases from J; bases unmatched to any gene: 6. Germline CDR1 and CDR2: SEHNR and FQNEAQ (reference sequence). The CDR3 runs to 14 residues. Here the CDR3 reads CASSSGTGLHGYTF. The CDR3 nucleotides are TGTGCCAGCAGCTCCGGGACAGGGTTGCATGGCTACACCTTC.

V gene TRBV3-1 (or the pseudogene TRBV3-2) combines with J gene TRBJ1-3; perhaps TRBD1 as D (6 bases). This CDR3 region has 17 residues. CDR1 is LGHDT and CDR2 is YNNKEL in the germline V gene (reference sequence). Trimming left V 2 bases short and J 0 bases short, with 14 bases between. The CDR3 DNA follows: TGTGCCAGCAGCCAATGGGGGGGGGCCCTCTCTGGAAACACCATATATTTT. It codes for CASSQWGGALSGNTIYF.

The chain carries TRBV5-1 and TRBJ2-1; perhaps TRBD2 as D (5 bases). With 0 bases removed from V and 0 bases from J, the gap between germline ends came to 13 bases. CDR3 length equals 17 residues. Germline CDR1 is SGHRS and CDR2 is YFSETQ. The chain's CDR3 is CASSLEGLDSSYNEQFF. The CDR3 region has the DNA TGCGCCAGCAGCTTGGAAGGACTTGATAGCTCCTACAATGAGCAGTTCTTC.

The rearrangement links TRBV3-1 (or the pseudogene TRBV3-2) to TRBJ2-7; the match to TRBD1 covers 10 bases. Losses at the gene ends were 5 bases for V and 5 bases for J; bases not matched to a gene: 6. The CDR3 consists of 14 residues. Germline V gene sequence: CDR1 LGHDT, CDR2 YNNKEL (reference sequence). The CDR3 spells CASSSTGGRNEQYF. As DNA, the CDR3 is TGTGCCAGCAGCTCGACAGGGGGCAGGAACGAGCAGTACTTC.

J is TRBJ1-4 and V is TRBV12-1; TRBD1 is the table's D call and was not checked against the DNA. TRBV12-1 is listed as a pseudogene. The CDR3 has 15 amino acids. The CDR3 reads CASSYSGTAVEKLFF. CDR3 in DNA: TGTGCCAGCAGCTATTCCGGGACAGCGGTAGAAAAACTGTTTTTT.

The rearrangement links TRBV9 to TRBJ2-4, with TRBD1 matching over 8 bases. The V gene end was trimmed by 2 bases and the J gene end by 7 bases; junction bases not matched to a gene: 5. Germline CDR1 and CDR2: SGDLS and YYNGEE. The CDR3 contains 14 residues. The CDR3 protein is CASSVMDRENIQYF. CDR3 bases: TGTGCCAGCAGCGTGATGGACAGGGAGAACATTCAGTACTTC.

In its sample, this clone was seen once. This rearrangement joins TRBV6-5 to TRBJ1-3; the D is unclear. Germline V gene lookup returns CDR1 MNHEY and CDR2 SVGAGI. This CDR3 contains 15 residues. V lost 10 bases, J lost 2 bases, and 18 bases lay in between. CDR3 region: CATHSGVGPGNTIYF. In DNA form, the CDR3 reads TGTGCCACCCACTCGGGTGTTGGTCCTGGAAACACCATATATTTT.

This clone was recorded a few times. This rearrangement joins TRBV6-1 to TRBJ1-5; no clear D. CDR1 and CDR2 from the germline V gene are MNHNS and SASEGT. The germline V and J ends were trimmed by 1 base and 2 bases, with 6 bases remaining between them. CDR3 length: 14 amino acids. CDR3 nucleotides: TGTGCCAGCAGTGAAGGTTCGGGCAATCAGCCCCAGCATTTT. Translating gives CASSEGSGNQPQHF.

The chain uses TRBV28 and TRBJ2-1; D remains ambiguous. The CDR3 is made up of 11 amino acids. V gave up 6 bases and J gave up 5 bases, with 5 bases separating them. CDR1 MDHEN and CDR2 SYDVKM come from the germline V gene. The CDR3 region has the DNA TGTGCCAGCAGCCAAAACAATGAGCAGTTCTTC. This sequence encodes CASSQNNEQFF.